This is a list of T cell receptor beta chains from one sample in a study of blood T cells in healthy people across ages. TCRdb analysed the 5' RACE reads with MiXCR anew, one entry per CDR3 protein. The data show about 650,000 distinct CDR3 sequences, roughly 30% seen once. The source material was blood. The receptors stem from a woman of 80 years or more in good health. Both conserved end residues are part of each CDR3. The D gene is left open where the match is weak. Only some rows state a clone size, as once, few, many or a class for expanded clones.

clone_size j_call d_call v_call cdr3_aa cdr3_nt
many TRBJ2-3 TRBD2 TRBV20-1 CSASGGLAGGRKADTQYF TGCAGTGCTAGTGGTGGGCTAGCGGGGGGGCGAAAGGCAGATACGCAGTATTTT
- TRBJ1-5 - TRBV30 CAWTGGRNQPQHF TGTGCCTGGACGGGAGGGCGTAATCAGCCCCAGCATTTT
many TRBJ1-1 TRBD1 TRBV10-3 CAISGGTGNTEAFF TGTGCCATCAGTGGGGGGACAGGGAACACTGAAGCTTTCTTT
few TRBJ1-2 TRBD1 TRBV27 CATKEGQGLSGYTF TGTGCCACAAAGGAGGGACAGGGCTTAAGTGGCTACACCTTC
many TRBJ2-7 TRBD1 TRBV20-1 CSLKRSDRATSYEQYF TGCAGTCTGAAAAGGTCCGACAGGGCCACCTCCTACGAGCAGTACTTC
- TRBJ2-2 - TRBV5-1 CASSSVTFGELFF -
many TRBJ2-5 TRBD2 TRBV7-2 CASSLDGTNQETQYF TGTGCCAGCAGCTTAGACGGGACTAACCAAGAGACCCAGTACTTC
many TRBJ1-2 - TRBV5-1 CASRGIGENYGYTF TGCGCCAGCAGGGGAATCGGGGAGAACTATGGCTACACCTTC
once TRBJ2-1 - TRBV20-1 CSAREGWDEQFF TGCAGTGCTAGAGAGGGGTGGGATGAGCAGTTCTTC
many TRBJ2-7 - TRBV9 CASSVAPGTNYEQYF TGTGCCAGCAGCGTGGCCCCGGGAACCAACTACGAGCAGTACTTC
many TRBJ1-1 - TRBV12-3/TRBV12-4 CASSLGELWGTEAFF TGTGCCAGCAGTTTGGGTGAGCTATGGGGCACTGAAGCTTTCTTT
- TRBJ2-1 - TRBV28 CASTTFRDLYNEQFF TGTGCCAGCACCACTTTCCGGGACTTATACAATGAGCAGTTCTTC